Described below is a single T cell receptor beta chain sequence and its context. Orbital computed tomography, thyroid ultrasound, serum thyroxine and TRAb, and clinical symptoms together informed the diagnoses. The data were taken from a study of T cells in Graves' hyperthyroidism and ophthalmopathy. CDR3 size: 14 residues. V lost 8 bases, J lost 2 bases, and 10 bases lay in between. The germline gives CDR1 SNHLY, CDR2 FYNNEI. It was RNA transcripts that yielded the amplified TCR beta CDR3 regions. Carried out on the TCR CDR3, a first-round RT-PCR used the HTBI primer set. TCRdb reprocessed the multiplex PCR reads with MiXCR, giving one entry per CDR3 protein. The table has a few hundred thousand distinct CDR3 sequences, about 43% seen once.

The chain couples TRBV2 to TRBJ2-6; possible D gene TRBD2, 5 bases. Sequencing used peripheral blood or thyroid tissue (not recorded which). This sequence was found in a woman under 30 with Graves' hyperthyroidism. Here the CDR3 reads CASCAGPGANVLTF. CDR3 nucleotide sequence: TGTGCCAGCTGTGCGGGTCCTGGGGCCAACGTCCTGACTTTC.